The sequence of this TCR beta chain was determined in a study of T cell responses to AZD1222 COVID-19 vaccine. Study results and caveats: The number of AZD1222 recipients seropositive at baseline was only five or six. With dominance at 160-218 and 743-854, vaccine-associated CD4 TCRs spanned spike.

Clones were read by immunoSEQ multiplex PCR, and TCRdb kept only the in-frame ones, dropping some. Among tens of thousands of clones listed, about 80% were seen once. Concerning this clone: Its antigen is unidentified.

Researchers grouped second doses given at about 4 or about 12 weeks into one pool. The CDR3 totals 11 residues. The J segment lost 3 bases and the V segment lost 7 bases, leaving 3 bases of the junction unmatched. Germline V gene sequence: CDR1 DFQATT, CDR2 SNEGSKA (reference sequence). The sample consisted of peripheral blood, taken 28 days after the second AZD1222 dose. This TCR was sampled from an adult who received the AZD1222 COVID-19 vaccine. This chain joins TRBV20-1 and TRBJ2-7, with 7 nucleotides matching TRBD1. As DNA, the CDR3 is TGCAGTGTCGACAGGGTCTACGAGCAGTACTTC. Translation: CSVDRVYEQYF.